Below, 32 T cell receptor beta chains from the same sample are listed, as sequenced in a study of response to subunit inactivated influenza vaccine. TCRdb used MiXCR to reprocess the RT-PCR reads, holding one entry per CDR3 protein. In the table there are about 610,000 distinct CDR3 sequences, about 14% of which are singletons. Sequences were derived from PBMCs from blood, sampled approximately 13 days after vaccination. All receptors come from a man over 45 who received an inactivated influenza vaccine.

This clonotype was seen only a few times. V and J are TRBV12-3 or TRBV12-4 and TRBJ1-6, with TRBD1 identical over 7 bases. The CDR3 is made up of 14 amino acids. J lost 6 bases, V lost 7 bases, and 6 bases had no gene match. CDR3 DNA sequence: TGTGCCAGCAAAAGGACAGGCGGTAATTCACCCCTCCACTTT. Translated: CASKRTGGNSPLHF.

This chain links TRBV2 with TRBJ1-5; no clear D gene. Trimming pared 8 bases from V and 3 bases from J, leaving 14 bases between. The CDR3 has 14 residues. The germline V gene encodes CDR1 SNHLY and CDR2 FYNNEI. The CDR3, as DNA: TGTGCCAGCCAAAAAACAGCCGTCAATCAGCCCCAGCATTTT. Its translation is CASQKTAVNQPQHF.

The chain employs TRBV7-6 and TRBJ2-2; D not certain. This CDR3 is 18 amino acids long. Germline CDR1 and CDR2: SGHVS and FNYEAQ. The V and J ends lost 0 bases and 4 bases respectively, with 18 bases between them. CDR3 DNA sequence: TGTGCCAGCAGCTTAGCGCTAGGGCAGGACGCGAGCACCGGGGAGCTGTTTTTT. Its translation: CASSLALGQDASTGELFF.

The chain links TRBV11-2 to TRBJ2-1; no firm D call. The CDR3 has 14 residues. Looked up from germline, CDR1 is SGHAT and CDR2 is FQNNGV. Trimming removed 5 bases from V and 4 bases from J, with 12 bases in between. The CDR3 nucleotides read TGTGCCAGCAGCCACTCGGGCTATTACAATGAGCAGTTCTTC. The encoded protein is CASSHSGYYNEQFF.

CDR3 amino acids: CASSSQGAPNQPQHF. The CDR3 nucleotides read TGTGCCAGCAGTTCGCAGGGGGCGCCTAATCAGCCCCAGCATTTT. V and J are TRBV27 and TRBJ1-5, with 8 bases that match TRBD1. This CDR3 region has 15 residues. Germline V lookup: CDR1 MNHEY, CDR2 SMNVEV (reference sequence). V dropped 4 bases and J dropped 4; count of bases not matched to a gene: 6.

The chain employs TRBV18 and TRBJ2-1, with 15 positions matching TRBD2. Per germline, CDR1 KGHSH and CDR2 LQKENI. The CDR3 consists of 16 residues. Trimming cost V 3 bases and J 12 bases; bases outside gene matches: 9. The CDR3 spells CASSPPGLAGGTGQFF. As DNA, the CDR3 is TGTGCCAGCTCACCTCCGGGACTAGCGGGAGGTACGGGGCAGTTCTTC.

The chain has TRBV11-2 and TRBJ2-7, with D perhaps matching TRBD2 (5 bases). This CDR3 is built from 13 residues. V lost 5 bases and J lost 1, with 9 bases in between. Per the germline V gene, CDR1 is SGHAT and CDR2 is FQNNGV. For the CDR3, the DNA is TGTGCCAGCAGCGCGGGCATGTCCTACGAGCAGTACTTC. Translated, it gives CASSAGMSYEQYF.

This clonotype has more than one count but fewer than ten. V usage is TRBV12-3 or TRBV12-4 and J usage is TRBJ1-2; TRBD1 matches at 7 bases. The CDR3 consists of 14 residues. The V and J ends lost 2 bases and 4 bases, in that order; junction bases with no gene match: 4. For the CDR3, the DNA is TGTGCCAGCAGTTTATTGGGGGACAGCTATGGCTACACCTTC. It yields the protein CASSLLGDSYGYTF.

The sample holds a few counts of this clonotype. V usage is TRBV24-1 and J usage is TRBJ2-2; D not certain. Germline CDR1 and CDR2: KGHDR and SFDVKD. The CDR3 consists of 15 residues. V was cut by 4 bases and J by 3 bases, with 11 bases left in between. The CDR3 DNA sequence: TGTGCCACCAGTGAGGCGACCGGGTACACCGGGGAGCTGTTTTTT. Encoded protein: CATSEATGYTGELFF.

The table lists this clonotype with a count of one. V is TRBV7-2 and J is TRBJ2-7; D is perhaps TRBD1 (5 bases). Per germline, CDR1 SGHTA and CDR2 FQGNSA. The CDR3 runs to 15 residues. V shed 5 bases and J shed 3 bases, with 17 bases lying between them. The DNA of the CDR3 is TGTGCCAGCAGCCCTCGTAGGGGAAACGGCTACGAGCAGTACTTC. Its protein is CASSPRRGNGYEQYF.

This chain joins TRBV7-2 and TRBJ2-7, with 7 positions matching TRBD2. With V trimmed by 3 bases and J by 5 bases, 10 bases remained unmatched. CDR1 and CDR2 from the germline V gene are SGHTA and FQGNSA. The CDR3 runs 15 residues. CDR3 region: CASSLAAGIGNEQYF. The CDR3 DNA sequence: TGTGCCAGCAGCTTGGCAGCGGGAATTGGTAACGAGCAGTACTTC.

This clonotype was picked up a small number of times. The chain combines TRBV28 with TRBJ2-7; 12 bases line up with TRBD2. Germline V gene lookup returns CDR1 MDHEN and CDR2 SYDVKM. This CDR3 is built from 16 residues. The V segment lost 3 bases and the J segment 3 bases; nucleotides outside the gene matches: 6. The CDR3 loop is CASSFYRLAGVYEQYF. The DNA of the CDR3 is TGTGCCAGCAGTTTCTACAGACTAGCGGGAGTCTACGAGCAGTACTTC.

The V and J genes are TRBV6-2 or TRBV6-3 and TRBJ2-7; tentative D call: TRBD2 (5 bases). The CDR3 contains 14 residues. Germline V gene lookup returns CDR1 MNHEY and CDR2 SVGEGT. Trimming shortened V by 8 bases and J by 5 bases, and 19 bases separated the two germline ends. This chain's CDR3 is CASHRRSQQDEQYF. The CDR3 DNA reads TGTGCCAGCCACCGGAGGTCTCAGCAGGACGAGCAGTACTTC.

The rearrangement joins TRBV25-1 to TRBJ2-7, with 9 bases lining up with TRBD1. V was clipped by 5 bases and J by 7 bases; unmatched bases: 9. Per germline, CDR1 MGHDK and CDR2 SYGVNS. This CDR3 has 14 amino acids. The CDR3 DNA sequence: TGTGCCAGCAGTCAGGGGACAGGGCCAGCTGAGCAGTACTTC. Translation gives CASSQGTGPAEQYF.

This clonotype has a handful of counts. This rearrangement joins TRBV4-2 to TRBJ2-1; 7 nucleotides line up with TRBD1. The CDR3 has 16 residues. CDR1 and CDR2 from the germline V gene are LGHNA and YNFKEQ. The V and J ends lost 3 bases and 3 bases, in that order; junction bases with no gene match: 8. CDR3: CASSHRGQDNYNEQFF. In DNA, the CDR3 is TGTGCCAGCAGCCATCGTGGACAGGACAACTACAATGAGCAGTTCTTC.

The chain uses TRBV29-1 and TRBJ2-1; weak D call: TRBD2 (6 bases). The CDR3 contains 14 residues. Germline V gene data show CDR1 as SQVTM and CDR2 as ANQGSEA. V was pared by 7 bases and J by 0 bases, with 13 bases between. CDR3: CSAMGGGSYNEQFF. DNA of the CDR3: TGCAGCGCCATGGGGGGAGGCTCCTACAATGAGCAGTTCTTC.

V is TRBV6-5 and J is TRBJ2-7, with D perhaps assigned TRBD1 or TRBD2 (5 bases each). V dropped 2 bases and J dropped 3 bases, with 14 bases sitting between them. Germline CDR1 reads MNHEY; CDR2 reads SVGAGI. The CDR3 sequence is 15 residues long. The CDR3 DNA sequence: TGTGCCAGCAGTTACGGGGGAGCCAACTACTACGAGCAGTACTTC. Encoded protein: CASSYGGANYYEQYF.

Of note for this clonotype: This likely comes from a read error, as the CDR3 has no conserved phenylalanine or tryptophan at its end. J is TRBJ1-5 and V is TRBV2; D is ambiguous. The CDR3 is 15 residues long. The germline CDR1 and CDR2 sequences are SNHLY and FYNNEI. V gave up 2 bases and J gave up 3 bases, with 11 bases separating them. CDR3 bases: TGTGCCAGCAGTGAATTTTCGGGCACCAATCAGCCCCAGCATTTA. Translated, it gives CASSEFSGTNQPQHL.

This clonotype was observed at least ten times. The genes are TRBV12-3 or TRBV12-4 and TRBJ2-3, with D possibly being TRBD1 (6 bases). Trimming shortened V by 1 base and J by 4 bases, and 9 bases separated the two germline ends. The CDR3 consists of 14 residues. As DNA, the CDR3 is TGTGCCAGCAGTTTAGAGAAGGGGGCAGATACGCAGTATTTT. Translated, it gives CASSLEKGADTQYF.

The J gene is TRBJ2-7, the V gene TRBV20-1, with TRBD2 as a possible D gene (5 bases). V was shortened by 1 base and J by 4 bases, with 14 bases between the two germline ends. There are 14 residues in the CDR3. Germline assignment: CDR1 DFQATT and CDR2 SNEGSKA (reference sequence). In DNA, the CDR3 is TGCAGTGCTAGAGCCTCACCAGGAGGTTACGAGCAGTACTTC. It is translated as CSARASPGGYEQYF.

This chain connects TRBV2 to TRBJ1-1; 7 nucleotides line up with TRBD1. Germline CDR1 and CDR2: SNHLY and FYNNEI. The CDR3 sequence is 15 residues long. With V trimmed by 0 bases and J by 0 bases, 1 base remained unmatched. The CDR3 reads CASSEATGLNTEAFF. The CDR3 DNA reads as TGTGCCAGCAGTGAAGCGACAGGGTTGAACACTGAAGCTTTCTTT.

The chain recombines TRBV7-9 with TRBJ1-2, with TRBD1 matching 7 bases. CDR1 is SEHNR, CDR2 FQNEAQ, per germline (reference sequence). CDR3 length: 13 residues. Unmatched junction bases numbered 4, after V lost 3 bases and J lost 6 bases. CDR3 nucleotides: TGTGCCAGCAGCTTTAACACAGGGGATGGCTACACCTTC. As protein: CASSFNTGDGYTF.

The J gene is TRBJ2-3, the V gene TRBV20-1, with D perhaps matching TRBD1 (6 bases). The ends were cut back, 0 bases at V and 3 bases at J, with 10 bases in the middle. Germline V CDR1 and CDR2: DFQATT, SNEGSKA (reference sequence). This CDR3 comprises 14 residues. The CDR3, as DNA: TGCAGTGCTAGAGACTACAGGGTAACAGATACGCAGTATTTT. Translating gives CSARDYRVTDTQYF.

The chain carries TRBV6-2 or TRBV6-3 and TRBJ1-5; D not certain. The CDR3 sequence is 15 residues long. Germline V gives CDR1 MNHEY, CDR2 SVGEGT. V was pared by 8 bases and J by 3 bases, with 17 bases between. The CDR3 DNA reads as TGTGCCAGCGAGTCCCCCGAAACCTTCAATCAGCCCCAGCATTTT. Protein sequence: CASESPETFNQPQHF.

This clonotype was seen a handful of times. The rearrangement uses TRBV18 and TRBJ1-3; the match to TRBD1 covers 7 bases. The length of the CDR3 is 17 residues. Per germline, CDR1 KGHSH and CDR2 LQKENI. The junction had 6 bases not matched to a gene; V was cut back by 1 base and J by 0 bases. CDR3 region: CASSPQGQRNSGNTIYF. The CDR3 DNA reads TGTGCCAGCTCACCACAGGGACAGCGTAACTCTGGAAACACCATATATTTT.

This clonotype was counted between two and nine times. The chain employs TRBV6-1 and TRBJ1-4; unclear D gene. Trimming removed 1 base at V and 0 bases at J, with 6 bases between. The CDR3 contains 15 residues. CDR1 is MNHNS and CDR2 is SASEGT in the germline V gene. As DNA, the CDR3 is TGTGCCAGCAGTGAAGACCGATCAACTAATGAAAAACTGTTTTTT. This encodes CASSEDRSTNEKLFF.

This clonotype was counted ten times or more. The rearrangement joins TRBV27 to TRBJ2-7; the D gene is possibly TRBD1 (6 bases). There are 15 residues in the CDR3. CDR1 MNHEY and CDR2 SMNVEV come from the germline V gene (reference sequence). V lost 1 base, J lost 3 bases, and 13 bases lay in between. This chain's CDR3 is CASSLFPGQSYEQYF. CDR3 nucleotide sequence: TGTGCCAGCAGTTTATTCCCGGGACAAAGCTACGAGCAGTACTTC.

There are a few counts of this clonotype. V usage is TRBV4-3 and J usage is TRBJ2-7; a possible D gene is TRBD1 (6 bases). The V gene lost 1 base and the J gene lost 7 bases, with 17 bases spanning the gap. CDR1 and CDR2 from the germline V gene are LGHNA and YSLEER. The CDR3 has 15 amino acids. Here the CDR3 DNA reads TGCGCCAGCAGCCAAGTGTGGGCAGGGGCTGAGGAGCAGTACTTC. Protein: CASSQVWAGAEEQYF.

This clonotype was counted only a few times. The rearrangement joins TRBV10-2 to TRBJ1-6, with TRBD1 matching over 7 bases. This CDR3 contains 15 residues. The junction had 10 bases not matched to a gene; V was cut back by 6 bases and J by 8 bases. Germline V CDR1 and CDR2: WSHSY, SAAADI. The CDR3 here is CASREGGTLDSPLHF. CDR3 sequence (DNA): TGCGCCAGCAGGGAAGGGGGCACTCTGGATTCACCCCTCCACTTT.

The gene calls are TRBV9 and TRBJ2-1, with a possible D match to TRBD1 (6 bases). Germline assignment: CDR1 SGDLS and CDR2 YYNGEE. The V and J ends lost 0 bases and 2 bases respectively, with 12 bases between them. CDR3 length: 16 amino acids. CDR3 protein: CASSVAVQGPYNEQFF. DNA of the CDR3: TGTGCCAGCAGCGTAGCTGTCCAGGGGCCCTACAATGAGCAGTTCTTC.

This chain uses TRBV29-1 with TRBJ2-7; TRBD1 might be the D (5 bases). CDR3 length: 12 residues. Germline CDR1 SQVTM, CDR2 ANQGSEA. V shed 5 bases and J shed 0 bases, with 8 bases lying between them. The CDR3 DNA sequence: TGCAGCGTTAGGGGCTACTCCTACGAGCAGTACTTC. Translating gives CSVRGYSYEQYF.

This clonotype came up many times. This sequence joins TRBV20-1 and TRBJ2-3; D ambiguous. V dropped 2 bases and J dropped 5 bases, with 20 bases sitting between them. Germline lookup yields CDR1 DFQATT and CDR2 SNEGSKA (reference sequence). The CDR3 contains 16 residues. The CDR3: CSARIRKKIFGDTQYF. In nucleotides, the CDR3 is TGCAGTGCTAGAATCAGAAAAAAGATATTTGGAGATACGCAGTATTTT.